This entry lists 5 T cell receptor beta chains sequenced from one sample in a study of beta chain features in type 1 diabetes. The sequenced template was cDNA made from the entire isolated RNA. Repertoires were generated with immunoSEQ multiplex PCR, while TCRdb's copy carries only in-frame clones and drops some. The repertoire consists of fewer than 900,000 clones, with 15% to 20% occurring once and the leading ten covering roughly 0.025%. The specimen sequenced was naive CD4+ T cells from blood. Every receptor here comes from a woman younger than 35 in good health.

The J gene is TRBJ2-5, the V gene TRBV11-2, with D possibly matching TRBD2 (5 bases). CDR1 is SGHAT and CDR2 is FQNNGV in the germline V gene. The CDR3 length is 14 residues. The V end lost 1 base, the J end lost 1 base, and 7 bases lay between the germline ends. The CDR3 reads CASSLALAQETQYF. Written as DNA, the CDR3 is TGTGCCAGCAGCTTAGCCCTAGCCCAAGAGACCCAGTACTTC.

The chain is built from TRBV7-9 and TRBJ2-4, with a weak D call TRBD1 (6 bases). The CDR3 contains 15 residues. The V gene lost 1 base and the J gene lost 6 bases, with 13 bases spanning the gap. Germline V lookup: CDR1 SEHNR, CDR2 FQNEAQ (reference sequence). The CDR3 is CASSLGQGLGNIQYF. The DNA for the CDR3 is TGTGCCAGCAGCTTAGGGCAGGGGCTTGGAAACATTCAGTACTTC.

About this clone: Other DNA sequences in the sample encode the same CDR3. The rearrangement joins TRBV6-5 to TRBJ1-5, with D unclear. Germline V CDR1 and CDR2: MNHEY, SVGAGI. Trimming pared 2 bases from V and 4 bases from J, leaving 6 bases between. The CDR3 loop spans 13 amino acids. CDR3 in amino acids: CASSYRENQPQHF. In nucleotides, the CDR3 is TGTGCCAGCAGTTACCGGGAGAATCAGCCCCAGCATTTT.

V is TRBV25-1 and J is TRBJ1-2; D remains ambiguous. Deletions cut 5 bases from V and 10 bases from J, with 20 bases between. This CDR3 spans 14 amino acids. CDR1 MGHDK and CDR2 SYGVNS come from the germline V gene. CDR3 amino acids: CASSRGSFDRHYTF. The CDR3 DNA reads TGTGCCAGCAGTCGTGGTTCCTTCGATCGCCACTACACCTTC.

This clone occurred a few times. This rearrangement joins TRBV14 to TRBJ1-5; no clear D. The CDR3 extends over 12 amino acids. Trimming removed 4 bases from V and 7 bases from J, with 8 bases in between. Germline values: CDR1 SGHDN, CDR2 FVKESK. The CDR3 reads CASSPIAQPQHF. CDR3 coding DNA: TGTGCCAGCAGCCCAATAGCGCAGCCCCAGCATTTT.